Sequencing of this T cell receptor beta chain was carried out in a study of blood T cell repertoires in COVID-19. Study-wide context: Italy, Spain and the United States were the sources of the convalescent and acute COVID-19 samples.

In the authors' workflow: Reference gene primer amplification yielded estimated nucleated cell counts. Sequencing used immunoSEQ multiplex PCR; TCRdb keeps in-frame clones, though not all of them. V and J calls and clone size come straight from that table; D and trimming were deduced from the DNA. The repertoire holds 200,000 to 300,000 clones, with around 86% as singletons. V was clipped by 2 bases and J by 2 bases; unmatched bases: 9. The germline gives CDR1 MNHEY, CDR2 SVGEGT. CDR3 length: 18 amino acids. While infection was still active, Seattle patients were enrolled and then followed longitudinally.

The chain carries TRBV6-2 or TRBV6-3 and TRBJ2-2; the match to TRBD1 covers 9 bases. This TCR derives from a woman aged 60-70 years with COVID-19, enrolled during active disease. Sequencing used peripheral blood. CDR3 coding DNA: TGTGCCAGCAGTTACACTACCGGGACAGGGAGTAACACCGGGGAGCTGTTTTTT. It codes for CASSYTTGTGSNTGELFF.